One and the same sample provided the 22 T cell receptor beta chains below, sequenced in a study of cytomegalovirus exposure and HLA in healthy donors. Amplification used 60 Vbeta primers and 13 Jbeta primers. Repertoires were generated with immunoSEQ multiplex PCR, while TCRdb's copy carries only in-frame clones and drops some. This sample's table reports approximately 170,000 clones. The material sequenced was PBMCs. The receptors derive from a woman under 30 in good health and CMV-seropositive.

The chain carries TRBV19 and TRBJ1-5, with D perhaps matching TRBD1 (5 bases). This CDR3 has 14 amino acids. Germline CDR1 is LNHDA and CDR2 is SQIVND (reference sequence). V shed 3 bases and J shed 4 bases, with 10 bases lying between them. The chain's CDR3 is CASSMNRINQPQHF. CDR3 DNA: TGTGCCAGTAGTATGAACAGGATAAATCAGCCCCAGCATTTT.

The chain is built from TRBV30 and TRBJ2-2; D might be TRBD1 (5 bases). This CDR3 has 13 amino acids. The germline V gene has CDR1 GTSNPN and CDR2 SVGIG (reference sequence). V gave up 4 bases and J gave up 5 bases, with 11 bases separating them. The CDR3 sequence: CAWMAGRTGELFF. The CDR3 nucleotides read TGTGCCTGGATGGCAGGGCGGACCGGGGAGCTGTTTTTT.

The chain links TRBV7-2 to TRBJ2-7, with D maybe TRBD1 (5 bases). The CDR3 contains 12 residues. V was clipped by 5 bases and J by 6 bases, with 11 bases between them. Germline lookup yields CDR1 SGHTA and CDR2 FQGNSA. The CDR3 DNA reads TGTGCCAGCAGCCAACAGGTATCCGAGCAGTACTTC. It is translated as CASSQQVSEQYF.

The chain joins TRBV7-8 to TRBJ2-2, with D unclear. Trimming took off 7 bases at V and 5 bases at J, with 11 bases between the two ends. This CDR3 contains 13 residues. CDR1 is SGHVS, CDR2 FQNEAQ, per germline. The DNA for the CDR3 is TGTGCCAGCAATCCCATGAGGACCGGGGAGCTGTTTTTT. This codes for CASNPMRTGELFF. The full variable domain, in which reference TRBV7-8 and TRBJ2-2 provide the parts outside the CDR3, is GAGVSQSPRYKVAKRGQDVALRCDPISGHVSLFWYQQALGQGPEFLTYFQNEAQLDKSGLPSDRFFAERPEGSVSTLKIQRTQQEDSAVYLCASNPMRTGELFFGEGSRLTVL.

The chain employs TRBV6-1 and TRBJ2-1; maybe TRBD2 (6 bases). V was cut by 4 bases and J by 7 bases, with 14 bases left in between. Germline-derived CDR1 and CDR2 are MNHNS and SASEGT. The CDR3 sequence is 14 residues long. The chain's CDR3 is CASSGAGPWNEQFF. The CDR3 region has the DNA TGTGCCAGCAGTGGTGCGGGACCTTGGAATGAGCAGTTCTTC.

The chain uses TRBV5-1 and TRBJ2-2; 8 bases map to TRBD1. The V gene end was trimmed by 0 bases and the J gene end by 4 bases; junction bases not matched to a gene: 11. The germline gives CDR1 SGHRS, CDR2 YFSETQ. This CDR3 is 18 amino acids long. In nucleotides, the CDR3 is TGCGCCAGCAGCTTGGAGGGCAGGGGGCACGGAGGCACCGGGGAGCTGTTTTTT. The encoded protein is CASSLEGRGHGGTGELFF.

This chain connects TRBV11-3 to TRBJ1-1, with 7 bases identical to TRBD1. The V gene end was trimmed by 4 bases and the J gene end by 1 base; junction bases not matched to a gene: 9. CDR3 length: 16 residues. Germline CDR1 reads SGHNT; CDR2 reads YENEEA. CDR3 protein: CASSWTPGGTNTEAFF. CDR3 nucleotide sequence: TGTGCCAGCAGCTGGACCCCAGGGGGAACGAACACTGAAGCTTTCTTT.

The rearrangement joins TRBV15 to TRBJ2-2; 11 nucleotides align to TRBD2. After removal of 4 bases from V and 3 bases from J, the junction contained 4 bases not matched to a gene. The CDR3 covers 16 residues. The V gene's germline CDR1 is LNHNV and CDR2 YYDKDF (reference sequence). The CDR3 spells CATSTRLAGYTGELFF. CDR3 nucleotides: TGTGCCACCAGCACCCGACTAGCGGGATACACCGGGGAGCTGTTTTTT. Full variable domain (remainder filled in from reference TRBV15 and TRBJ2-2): DAMVIQNPRYQVTQFGKPVTLSCSQTLNHNVMYWYQQKSSQAPKLLFHYYDKDFNNEADTPDNFQSRRPNTSFCFLDIRSPGLGDTAMYLCATSTRLAGYTGELFFGEGSRLTVL.

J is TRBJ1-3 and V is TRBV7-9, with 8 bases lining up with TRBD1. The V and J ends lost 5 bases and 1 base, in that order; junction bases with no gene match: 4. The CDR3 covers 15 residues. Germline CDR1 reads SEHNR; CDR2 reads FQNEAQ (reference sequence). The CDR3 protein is CASSTDRESGNTIYF. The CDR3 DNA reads TGTGCCAGCAGCACGGACAGGGAGTCTGGAAACACCATATATTTT.

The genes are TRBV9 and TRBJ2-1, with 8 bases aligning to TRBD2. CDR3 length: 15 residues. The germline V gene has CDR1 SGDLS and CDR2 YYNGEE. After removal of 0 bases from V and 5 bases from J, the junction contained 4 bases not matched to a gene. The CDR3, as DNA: TGTGCCAGCAGCGTAGGGAGCGGGAGAGACAATGAGCAGTTCTTC. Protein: CASSVGSGRDNEQFF.

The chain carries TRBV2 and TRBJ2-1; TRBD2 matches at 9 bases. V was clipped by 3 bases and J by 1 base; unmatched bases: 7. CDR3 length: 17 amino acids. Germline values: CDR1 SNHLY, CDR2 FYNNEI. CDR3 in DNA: TGTGCCAGCAGTGACGGGACTAGCCGACCTTCCTACAATGAGCAGTTCTTC. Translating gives CASSDGTSRPSYNEQFF. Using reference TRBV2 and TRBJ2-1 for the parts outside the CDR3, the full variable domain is EPEVTQTPSHQVTQMGQEVILRCVPISNHLYFYWYRQILGQKVEFLVSFYNNEISEKSEIFDDQFSVERPDGSNFTLKIRSTKLEDSAMYFCASSDGTSRPSYNEQFFGPGTRLTVL.

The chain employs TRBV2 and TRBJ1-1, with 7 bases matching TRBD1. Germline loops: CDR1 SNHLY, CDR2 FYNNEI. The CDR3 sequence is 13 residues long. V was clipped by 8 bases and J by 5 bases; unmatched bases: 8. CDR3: CASSTTGRTEAFF. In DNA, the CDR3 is TGTGCCAGCTCTACGACAGGGAGGACTGAAGCTTTCTTT.

DNA for the CDR3: TGTGCCAGCAGTTTTGTACAGGGGGCATATGGCTACACCTTC. It is translated as CASSFVQGAYGYTF. This chain joins TRBV28 and TRBJ1-2; 9 nucleotides align to TRBD1. Germline V gene lookup returns CDR1 MDHEN and CDR2 SYDVKM. V was pared by 3 bases and J by 5 bases, with 4 bases of the junction left unmatched. This CDR3 has 14 amino acids.

The DNA for the CDR3 is TGTGCCAGCTCACCTATCGTTGTCGGACAGACAAATGAAAAACTGTTTTTT. This translates into CASSPIVVGQTNEKLFF. The chain employs TRBV18 and TRBJ1-4; possibly TRBD1 for D (6 bases). This CDR3 has 17 residues. The germline gives CDR1 KGHSH, CDR2 LQKENI. Trimming left V 3 bases short and J 5 bases short, with 19 bases between.

CDR3 nucleotide sequence: TGTGCCAGTAGTTCAACTAGCGAAGAGACCCAGTACTTC. Protein: CASSSTSEETQYF. The rearrangement links TRBV19 to TRBJ2-5; 7 bases are a match to TRBD2. The germline V gene encodes CDR1 LNHDA and CDR2 SQIVND (reference sequence). V was clipped by 5 bases and J by 3 bases; unmatched bases: 3. This CDR3 is built from 13 residues.

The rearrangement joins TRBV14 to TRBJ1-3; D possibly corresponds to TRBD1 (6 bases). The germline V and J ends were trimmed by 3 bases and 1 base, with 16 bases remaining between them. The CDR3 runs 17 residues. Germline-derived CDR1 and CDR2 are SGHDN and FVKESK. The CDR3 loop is CASSHSTLRGSGNTIYF. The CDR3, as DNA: TGTGCCAGCAGCCATTCCACGCTTAGGGGGTCTGGAAACACCATATATTTT.

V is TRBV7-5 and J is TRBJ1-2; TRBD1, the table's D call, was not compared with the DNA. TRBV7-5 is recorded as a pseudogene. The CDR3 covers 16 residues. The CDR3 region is CVRSLEDRGPNYGYTF. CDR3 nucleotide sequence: TGTGTCAGAAGCTTAGAGGACAGGGGGCCTAACTATGGCTACACCTTC.

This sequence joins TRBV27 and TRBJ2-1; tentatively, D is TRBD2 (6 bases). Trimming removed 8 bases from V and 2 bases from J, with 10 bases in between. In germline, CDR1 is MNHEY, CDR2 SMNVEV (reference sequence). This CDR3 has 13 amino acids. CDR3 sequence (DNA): TGTGCCAGCCCGGGACTTCCCTACAATGAGCAGTTCTTC. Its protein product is CASPGLPYNEQFF.

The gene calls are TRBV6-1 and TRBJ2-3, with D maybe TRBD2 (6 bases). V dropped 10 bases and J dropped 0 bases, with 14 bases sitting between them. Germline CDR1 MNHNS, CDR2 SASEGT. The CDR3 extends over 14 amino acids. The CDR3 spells CATREGTSTDTQYF. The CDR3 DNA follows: TGTGCCACCAGAGAGGGGACTAGCACAGATACGCAGTATTTT.

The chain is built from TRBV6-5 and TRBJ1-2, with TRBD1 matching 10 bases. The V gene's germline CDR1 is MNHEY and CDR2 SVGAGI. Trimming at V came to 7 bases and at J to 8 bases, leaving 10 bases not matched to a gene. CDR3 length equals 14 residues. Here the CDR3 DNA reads TGTGCCAGCAATAGATTAGGGACAGGGGAAGGCTACACCTTC. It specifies CASNRLGTGEGYTF.

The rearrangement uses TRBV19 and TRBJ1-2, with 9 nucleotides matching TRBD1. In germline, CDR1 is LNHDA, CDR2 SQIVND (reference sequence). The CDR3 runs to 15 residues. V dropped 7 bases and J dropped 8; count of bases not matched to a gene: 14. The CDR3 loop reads CASITPGQGSQGYTF. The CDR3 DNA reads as TGTGCCAGTATCACCCCGGGACAGGGAAGTCAAGGCTACACCTTC.

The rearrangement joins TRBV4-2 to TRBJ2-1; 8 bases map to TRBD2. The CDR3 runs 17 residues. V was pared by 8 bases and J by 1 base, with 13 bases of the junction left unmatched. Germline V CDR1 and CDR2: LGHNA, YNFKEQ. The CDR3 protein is CASGAQTGGGSYNEQFF. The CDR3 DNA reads TGTGCCAGCGGCGCACAAACGGGAGGGGGGTCCTACAATGAGCAGTTCTTC.